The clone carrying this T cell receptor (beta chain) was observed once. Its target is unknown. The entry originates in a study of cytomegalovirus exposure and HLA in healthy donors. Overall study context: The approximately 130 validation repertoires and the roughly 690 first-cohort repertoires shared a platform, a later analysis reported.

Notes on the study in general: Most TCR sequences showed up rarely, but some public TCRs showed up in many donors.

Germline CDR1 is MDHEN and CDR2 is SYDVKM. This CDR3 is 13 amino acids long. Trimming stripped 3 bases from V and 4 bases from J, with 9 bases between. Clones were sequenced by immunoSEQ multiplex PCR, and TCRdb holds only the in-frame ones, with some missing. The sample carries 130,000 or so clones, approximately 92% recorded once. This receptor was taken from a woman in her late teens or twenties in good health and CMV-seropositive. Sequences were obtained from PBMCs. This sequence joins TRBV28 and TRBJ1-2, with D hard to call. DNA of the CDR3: TGTGCCAGCAGTTTCCTAAAATTCTATGGCTACACCTTC. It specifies CASSFLKFYGYTF.